This T cell receptor (beta chain) stems from a study of T-cell memory formation after mild COVID-19. Study-wide background: For the most part, TCR clusters were specific to one donor. Study observations and caveats: Clones that shrank (day 15 to 85) were balanced CD4/CD8, whereas later expanders leaned CD4+.

TCRdb reanalysed the 5' RACE reads using MiXCR and keeps one entry per CDR3 protein. The sample has hundreds of thousands of distinct CDR3 sequences; approximately 21% are singletons. The CDR3 sequence is 13 residues long. Germline-derived CDR1 and CDR2 are SGDLS and YYNGEE. Trimming pared 0 bases from V and 8 bases from J, leaving 9 bases between. This clonotype was counted a few times. Its antigen is unidentified. The sequence was obtained from an adult woman who had mild COVID-19 (a few samples of this study predate the infection). Cell type and time point are not known. The chain has TRBV9 and TRBJ2-1; unclear D gene. The sequenced sample consisted of PBMCs or a T cell subset sorted from them (not recorded which). CDR3 sequence (DNA): TGTGCCAGCAGCGTAGCCGACCGTGATGAGCAGTTCTTC. Residues: CASSVADRDEQFF.